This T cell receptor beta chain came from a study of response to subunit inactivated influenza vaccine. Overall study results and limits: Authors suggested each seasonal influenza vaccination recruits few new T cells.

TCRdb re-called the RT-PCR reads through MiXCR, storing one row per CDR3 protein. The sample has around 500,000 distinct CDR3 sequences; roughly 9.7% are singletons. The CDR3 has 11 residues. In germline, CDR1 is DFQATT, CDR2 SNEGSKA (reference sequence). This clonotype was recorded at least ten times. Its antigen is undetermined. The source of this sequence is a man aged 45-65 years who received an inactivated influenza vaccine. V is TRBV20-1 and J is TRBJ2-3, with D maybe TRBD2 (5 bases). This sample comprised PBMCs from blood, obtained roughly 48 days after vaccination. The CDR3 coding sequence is TGCAGGCTCTCACGAGGGGATACGCAGTATTTT. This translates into CRLSRGDTQYF.